The TCR beta chain described here comes from a study of response to subunit inactivated influenza vaccine. The V gene's germline CDR1 is SGHRS and CDR2 YFSETQ. The length of the CDR3 is 16 residues. V was trimmed by 4 bases and J by 8 bases, leaving 22 bases between them. Study-wide results and caveats: Authors suggested each seasonal influenza vaccination recruits few new T cells.

TCRdb itself ran the RT-PCR reads through MiXCR, one entry per CDR3 protein. The profile covers about 480,000 distinct CDR3 sequences, with approximately 24% appearing a single time and under 2.5% taken by the ten largest. Points on this clonotype: Its antigen remains unidentified.

The chain couples TRBV5-1 to TRBJ2-1; the D gene could be TRBD1 or TRBD2 (6 bases each). This receptor was taken from a man aged 45-65 years who received an inactivated influenza vaccine. This specimen consisted of CD4+ T cells sorted from PBMCs, obtained more than 4 days after vaccination. The CDR3 sequence is CASSPGLGGAWYEQFF. CDR3 sequence (DNA): TGCGCCAGCAGCCCCGGCCTGGGGGGCGCTTGGTATGAGCAGTTCTTC.